This T cell receptor (beta chain) originates from a study of Ad26.COV2.S vaccination and SARS-CoV-2 variants. Study-wide points: Non-spike TCR breadth showed similarity between vaccine and placebo recipients. Vaccine recipients posted higher spike-specific TCR breadth than their placebo counterparts.

Sequenced by immunoSEQ multiplex PCR; TCRdb stores in-frame clones only, minus some. The sample has more than 300,000 clones; just under 85% are singletons. V lost 0 bases and J 4 bases, leaving 9 bases between the germline ends. This CDR3 comprises 14 residues. Germline lookup yields CDR1 SEHNR and CDR2 FQNEAQ (reference sequence). The treatment: roughly 20 received Ad26.COV2.S at low or high dose, single or two shots; roughly five received placebo; per-sample allocation not given. Samples analyzed were those drawn on day 63 after the first vaccine or placebo injection. Whoever gave the sample was an adult aged 18-55 years in Boston. Vaccination used an Ad26 vector expressing Wuhan-strain SARS-CoV-2 spike. A note on this clone: Its antigen is still unknown.

The chain combines TRBV7-9 with TRBJ2-5; D may be TRBD1 (5 bases). The clonotype comes from a person aged 18 to 65 who received the Ad26.COV2.S COVID-19 vaccine or a placebo. This sample comprised peripheral blood, obtained in a trial of Ad26.COV2.S vaccine versus placebo. CDR3 DNA: TGTGCCAGCAGCTTAGCCGCAGGGCGAGAGACCCAGTACTTC. Protein sequence: CASSLAAGRETQYF.